The clone carrying this T cell receptor (beta chain) was seen only a few times. No antigen is known for it. Here immunoSEQ multiplex PCR was the method, and the copy in TCRdb shows in-frame clones only, minus some. The table has some 30,000 clones, approximately 89% seen once. The sample is drawn from a study of OX40 agonist ivuxolimab in advanced cancers. Overall study findings and caveats: The average count of expanded clones was higher among CD8+ T cells than among CD4+.

The V end was cut by 10 bases, the J end by 0 bases, with 9 bases between. Germline V CDR1 and CDR2: MDHEN, SYDVKM. The CDR3 extends over 12 amino acids. The J gene is TRBJ1-1, the V gene TRBV28, with unresolved D. Sample: CD4+ or CD8+ T cells sorted from blood, taken in a trial of the OX40 agonist ivuxolimab. This receptor was identified in an adult with an advanced solid tumor such as melanoma, head and neck, liver or kidney cancer. This chain's CDR3 is CAIHALNTEAFF. CDR3 bases: TGTGCCATTCACGCCTTGAACACTGAAGCTTTCTTT.